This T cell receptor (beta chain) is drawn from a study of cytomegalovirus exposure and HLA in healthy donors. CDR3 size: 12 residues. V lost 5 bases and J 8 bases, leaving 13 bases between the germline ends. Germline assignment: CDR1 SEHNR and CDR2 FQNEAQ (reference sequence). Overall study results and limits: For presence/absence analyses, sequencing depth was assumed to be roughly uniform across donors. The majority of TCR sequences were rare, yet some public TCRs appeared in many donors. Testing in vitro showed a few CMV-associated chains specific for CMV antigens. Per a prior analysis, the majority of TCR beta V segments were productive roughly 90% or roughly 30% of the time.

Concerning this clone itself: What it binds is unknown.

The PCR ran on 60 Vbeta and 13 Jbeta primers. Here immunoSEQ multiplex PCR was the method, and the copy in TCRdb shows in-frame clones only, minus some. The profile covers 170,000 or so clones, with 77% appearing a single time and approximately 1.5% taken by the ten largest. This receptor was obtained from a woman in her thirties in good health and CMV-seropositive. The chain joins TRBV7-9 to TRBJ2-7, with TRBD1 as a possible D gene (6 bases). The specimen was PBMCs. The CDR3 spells CASSPGDQKQYF. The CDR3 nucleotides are TGTGCCAGCAGCCCAGGGGACCAGAAGCAGTACTTC.